The rows below give T cell receptor beta chains drawn from one sample of a study of cytotoxic CD8 clonotypes in ibrutinib-treated CLL. The protocol was immunoSEQ multiplex PCR, while the TCRdb copy is restricted to in-frame clones and leaves out a portion. This table has some 65,000 clones, approximately 57% appearing once. Source: PBMCs, taken after 12 months of ibrutinib treatment. These receptors were collected from a human donor with chronic lymphocytic leukemia. The CDR3 runs from the conserved cysteine through the conserved F or W.

>TRBV28|TRBJ2-1
CASTSPLAGEGNEQFF
>TRBV18|TRBJ1-6
CASSPSGTNSPLHF
>TRBV10-1|TRBJ1-3
CASSGPASGNTIYF
>TRBV18|TRBJ2-2
CASSPLATDRGNTGELFF
>TRBV10-2|TRBJ2-1
CASSESGSGRHNEQFF
>TRBV6-1|TRBJ2-7
CASKRDSMGRQYF
>TRBV28|TRBJ2-3
CASSLAGGTDTQYF
>TRBV15|TRBJ2-1
CATIPDRADLYNEQFF
>TRBV6-1|TRBJ2-5
CASSEGGGAYETQYF
>TRBV25-1|TRBJ2-5
CASSHVALQETQYF
>TRBV13|TRBJ1-1
CASSFGGGSPEAFF
>TRBV13|TRBJ1-1
CASSHSGAVAFF
>TRBV7-8|TRBJ2-3
CASSPTTPRGVDTQYF
>TRBV27|TRBJ2-7
CASSPGKVYEQYF
>TRBV6-1|TRBJ2-2
CASSARGHRELFF
>TRBV5-8|TRBJ1-2
CATSQGASYTF
>TRBV28|TRBJ2-3
CASSLLRDTQYF
>TRBV7-8|TRBJ2-5
CASSLGGQGRETQYF
>TRBV5-1|TRBJ1-3
CASSRLPGISGNTIYF
>TRBV5-1|TRBJ1-1
CASSWRQGSQRTTEAFF
>TRBV21-1|TRBJ1-1
CASRPFNRGMNTEAFF
>TRBV6-5|TRBJ2-5
CASGTGQTQETQYF
>TRBV30|TRBJ1-1
CAYTPTRTGGFAFF
>TRBV14|TRBJ2-2
CASSQIVFAGLNDGELFF
>TRBV19|TRBJ1-5
CASRETGPQPQHF
>TRBV6-1|TRBJ1-4
CASSEFRARHEKLFF
>TRBV18|TRBJ1-2
CASSREGEAKHGYTF
>TRBV6-6|TRBJ2-7
CASSDPPGPYEQYF
>TRBV28|TRBJ1-5
CAGGKRGNQPQHF
>TRBV6-5|TRBJ1-6
CASSWHSPYNSPLHF
>TRBV4-1|TRBJ1-6
CASRRGQAVSLGSPLHF
>TRBV5-4|TRBJ2-1
CASSGTSGSFNEQFF
>TRBV27|TRBJ2-3
CASSLSAPGDSLTDTQYF
>TRBV5-6|TRBJ2-7
CASSLGDRWNEQYF
>TRBV7-9|TRBJ1-5
CASSPFRGEPQHF
>TRBV18|TRBJ2-3
CASSLSGAGTQYF
>TRBV6-5|TRBJ2-1
CASGGGNNEQFF
>TRBV18|TRBJ1-5
CASSHTPEGNQPQHF
>TRBV19|TRBJ2-2
CASNAGGLVGELFF
>TRBV2|TRBJ2-1
CATLRDSSYNEQFF
>TRBV2|TRBJ2-5
CASSEAVKPPHF
>TRBV7-9|TRBJ1-1
CASSRPSTGNTEAFF
>TRBV9|TRBJ2-1
CASSGTKQFF
>TRBV7-2|TRBJ2-1
CASSLTSGTYNEQFF